This record covers a single T cell receptor (beta chain). The antigen remains unidentified. These data are taken from a study of T cell responses to AZD1222 COVID-19 vaccine. Study conclusions and caveats: Along spike, vaccine-associated CD4 TCRs were found throughout, with dominance at 160-218 and 743-854.

Germline V gene sequence: CDR1 SGDLS, CDR2 YYNGEE. The CDR3 contains 14 residues. The V segment lost 0 bases and the J segment 5 bases; nucleotides outside the gene matches: 4. TCRdb's table, derived via immunoSEQ multiplex PCR, lists solely in-frame clones and lacks some. Seen here are approximately 88,000 clones, about 90% observed once, and the top ten hold 5.2%. The chain employs TRBV9 and TRBJ2-5; 7 bases are a match to TRBD1. The TCR was taken from an adult in good health. The material sequenced was peripheral blood, taken on day 0 of AZD1222 vaccination. As DNA, the CDR3 is TGTGCCAGCAGCGTAGGAGGGGGCGAGGAGACCCAGTACTTC. Translation gives CASSVGGGEETQYF.